The source of this TCR beta chain is a study of T cells after yellow fever vaccination. About the research overall: SMART-Seq v4 Ultra Low Input served to prepare low-cell-number fractions. Study-level results: Researchers cautioned that FACS-sorted repertoires could harbor abundant clonotypes contaminating from the bulk population. Detected again after the booster were most primary-vaccination clones, at nearly 97% CD4 and approximately 90% CD8.

In the case of this clonotype: As yet, its antigen is unknown.

The CDR3 consists of 14 residues. From germline, CDR1 is DFQATT and CDR2 SNEGSKA (reference sequence). The ends were cut back, 3 bases at V and 0 bases at J, with 6 bases in the middle. The 5'RACE template-switching step produced TCR cDNA and added a universal primer site and UMIs. Using its own MiXCR run on the 5' RACE reads, TCRdb lists one record per CDR3 protein. Of just over 300,000 distinct CDR3 sequences listed, 3.6% were seen once; the top ten hold around 24%. The origin of this receptor is a young man who received the YFV17D yellow fever vaccine. The chain couples TRBV20-1 to TRBJ2-6; the D is unclear. The specimen comprised PBMCs, sampled on the day of the yellow fever booster vaccination. Here the CDR3 DNA reads TGCAGTGCTAGGGAATACTCTGGGGCCAACGTCCTGACTTTC. Translated: CSAREYSGANVLTF.